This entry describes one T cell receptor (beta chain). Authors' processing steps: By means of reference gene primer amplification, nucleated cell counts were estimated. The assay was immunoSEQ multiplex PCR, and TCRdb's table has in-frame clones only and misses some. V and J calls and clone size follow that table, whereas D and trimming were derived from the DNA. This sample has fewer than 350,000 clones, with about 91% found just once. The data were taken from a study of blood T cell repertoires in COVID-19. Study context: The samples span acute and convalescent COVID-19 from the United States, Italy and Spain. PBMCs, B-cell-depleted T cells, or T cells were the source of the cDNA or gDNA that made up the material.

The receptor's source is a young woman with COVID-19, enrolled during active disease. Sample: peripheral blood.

The CDR3 here is CASNRGAGGELFF. In nucleotides, the CDR3 is TGTGCCAGCAATCGTGGGGCTGGCGGGGAGCTGTTTTTT. This rearrangement joins TRBV3-1 (or the pseudogene TRBV3-2) to TRBJ2-2, with a possible D match to TRBD1 (5 bases). Germline V gene lookup returns CDR1 LGHDT and CDR2 YNNKEL (reference sequence). V was shortened by 7 bases and J by 7 bases, with 13 bases between the two germline ends. This CDR3 contains 13 residues.